These T cell receptor beta chains were read from a single sample in a study of spatial heterogeneity in lung cancer. TCRdb re-called the 5' RACE reads with MiXCR, one entry per CDR3 protein. The sample has about 82,000 distinct CDR3 sequences; roughly 12% are singletons. The sequencing used PBMCs, collected at surgery. The receptors stem from a male donor with early-stage non-small cell lung cancer. Both conserved end residues are part of each CDR3. The D gene is left open where the match is weak. Clone size is shown for a subset of rows, as once, few, many or a class of expanded clone.

v_gene: TRBV2; d_gene: TRBD1; j_gene: TRBJ1-5; abundance: NA; CDR3aa: CASSETGDQLQPQHF; CDR3nt: TGTGCCAGCAGTGAAACAGGGGATCAGCTTCAGCCCCAGCATTTT
v_gene: TRBV15; d_gene: TRBD1; j_gene: TRBJ2-2; abundance: few; CDR3aa: CATSIDRGRGTGELFF; CDR3nt: TGTGCCACCAGCATTGACAGGGGCAGGGGAACCGGGGAGCTGTTTTTT
v_gene: TRBV24-1; d_gene: NA; j_gene: TRBJ2-2; abundance: NA; CDR3aa: CATSVAGELFF; CDR3nt: TGTGCCACCAGTGTTGCCGGGGAGCTGTTTTTT
v_gene: TRBV6-1; d_gene: NA; j_gene: TRBJ2-1; abundance: NA; CDR3aa: CASSLRDNEQFF; CDR3nt: TGTGCCAGCAGTCTCCGGGACAATGAGCAGTTCTTC
v_gene: TRBV6-6; d_gene: TRBD1; j_gene: TRBJ1-1; abundance: few; CDR3aa: CASKLTGGRNTEAFF; CDR3nt: TGTGCCAGCAAGTTGACAGGGGGCAGGAACACTGAAGCTTTCTTT
v_gene: TRBV27; d_gene: TRBD2; j_gene: TRBJ2-2; abundance: NA; CDR3aa: CASSSLGRAHGELFF; CDR3nt: TGTGCCAGCAGTTCCCTGGGGAGGGCTCACGGGGAGCTGTTTTTT
v_gene: TRBV29-1; d_gene: NA; j_gene: TRBJ2-7; abundance: few; CDR3aa: CSVAGGRGYEQYF; CDR3nt: TGCAGCGTTGCTGGAGGGAGAGGCTACGAGCAGTACTTC
v_gene: TRBV19; d_gene: NA; j_gene: TRBJ1-5; abundance: NA; CDR3aa: CASYRVGSNQPQHF; CDR3nt: TGTGCCAGCTACAGGGTGGGGAGCAATCAGCCCCAGCATTTT
v_gene: TRBV4-1; d_gene: NA; j_gene: TRBJ2-7; abundance: NA; CDR3aa: CASSQKVSPGEQYF; CDR3nt: TGCGCCAGCAGCCAAAAGGTCTCGCCGGGCGAGCAGTACTTC
v_gene: TRBV12-3/TRBV12-4; d_gene: NA; j_gene: TRBJ2-1; abundance: NA; CDR3aa: CASSLREGAYNEQFF; CDR3nt: TGTGCCAGCAGTTTGAGAGAGGGAGCCTACAATGAGCAGTTCTTC